The rows below give T cell receptor beta chains drawn from one sample of a study of blood T cell repertoires in COVID-19. Sequencing was performed with immunoSEQ multiplex PCR; in TCRdb, only in-frame clones are kept and a portion is missing. This sample has 95,000 to 150,000 clones, with 88% found just once. The source material was peripheral blood. These TCRs come from a man aged 45-65 years with acute or convalescent COVID-19. Both conserved end residues are part of each CDR3. A D gene is named only where the DNA matches it firmly. Some rows have no size entry. The others give once, few or many, or a class for an expanded clone.

>TRBJ1-1|.|.|TRBV6-5
CASEGDGTEAFF
TGTGCCAGCGAGGGTGACGGGACTGAAGCTTTCTTT
>TRBJ1-3|.|.|TRBV6-1
CASSEGRVGNTIYF
TGTGCCAGCAGTGAAGGTCGGGTAGGAAACACCATATATTTT
>TRBJ2-7|.|.|TRBV12-3/TRBV12-4
CASRQGTVYEQYF
TGTGCCAGCAGGCAGGGTACGGTCTACGAGCAGTACTTC
>TRBJ2-5|TRBD2|.|TRBV2
CASSEIPGLAPRETQYF
TGTGCCAGCAGTGAAATTCCGGGACTAGCTCCCCGGGAGACCCAGTACTTC
>TRBJ1-2|.|.|TRBV5-1
CASSLDRDAYGYTF
TGCGCCAGCAGCTTGGATCGGGATGCCTATGGCTACACCTTC
>TRBJ1-1|TRBD1|.|TRBV19
CASRRDSLMNTEAFF
TGTGCCAGTAGGAGGGACAGCCTCATGAACACTGAAGCTTTCTTT
>TRBJ1-5|.|once|TRBV11-2
CASSLDASAFSNQPQHF
TGTGCCAGCAGCTTAGATGCGTCCGCCTTTAGCAATCAGCCCCAGCATTTT
>TRBJ2-7|TRBD1|.|TRBV6-5
CASSRRQGSYEQYF
TGTGCCAGCAGTCGTCGACAGGGATCCTACGAGCAGTACTTC
>TRBJ2-7|TRBD2|once|TRBV3-1/TRBV3-2
CASSQGAAGVGEQYF
TGTGCCAGCAGCCAGGGTGCAGCGGGAGTAGGAGAGCAGTACTTC
>TRBJ1-4|.|.|TRBV19
CASSIYPRGGTNEKLFF
TGTGCCAGTAGTATTTACCCTCGGGGAGGTACTAATGAAAAACTGTTTTTT
>TRBJ2-7|.|once|TRBV21-1
CASSKGERGQIWLYEQYF
TGTGCCAGCAGCAAAGGGGAAAGGGGTCAGATATGGCTCTACGAGCAGTACTTC
>TRBJ1-3|TRBD1|.|TRBV6-6
CASSPDRAGNTIYF
TGTGCCAGCAGCCCAGACAGGGCCGGAAACACCATATATTTT